This T cell receptor (beta chain) was sequenced for a study of T cell repertoires in cytomegalovirus infection. Study background: Public TCR beta signatures marked donors with CMV infection and the matching HLA.

J was trimmed by 2 bases and V by 0 bases; bases with no gene match: 9. The CDR3 is 17 amino acids. Germline lookup yields CDR1 ENHRY and CDR2 SYGVKD. Each CDR3 protein is one row after TCRdb ran MiXCR on the reads. The sample yields around 900,000 distinct CDR3 sequences, 30% to 40% seen once. As concerns this clonotype: As yet, its antigen is unknown.

Study findings and constraints: Carriage of CMV together with the relevant HLA was identifiable through cumulative public TCR beta family frequency. It was HLA-C-restricted CMV-specific TCR beta clonotypes that dominated the response ex vivo.

This TCR was sampled from a human donor in good health (CMV status not recorded). Some clones in this sample may be carry-over from other donors' samples. This sequence joins TRBV10-3 and TRBJ1-2, with TRBD1 matching over 7 bases. The starting material was cultured CD8+ T cells from PBMCs, obtained from culture after CMV antigen stimulation. The CDR3 sequence is CAISESNRGFTNYGYTF. In DNA form, the CDR3 reads TGTGCCATCAGTGAGTCGAACAGGGGTTTCACAAACTATGGCTACACCTTC.